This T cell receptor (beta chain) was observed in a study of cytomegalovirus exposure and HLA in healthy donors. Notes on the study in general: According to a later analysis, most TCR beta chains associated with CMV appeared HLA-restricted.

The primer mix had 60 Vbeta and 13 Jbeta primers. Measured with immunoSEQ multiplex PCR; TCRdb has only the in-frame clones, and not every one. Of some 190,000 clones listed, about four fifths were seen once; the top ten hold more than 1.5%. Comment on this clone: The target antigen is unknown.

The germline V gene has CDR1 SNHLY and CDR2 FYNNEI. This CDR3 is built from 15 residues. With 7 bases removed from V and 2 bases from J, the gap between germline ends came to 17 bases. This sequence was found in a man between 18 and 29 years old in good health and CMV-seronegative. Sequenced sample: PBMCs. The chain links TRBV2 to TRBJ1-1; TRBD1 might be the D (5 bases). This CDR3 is CASTAVGGINTEAFF. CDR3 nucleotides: TGTGCCAGCACTGCGGTTGGGGGGATCAACACTGAAGCTTTCTTT.